The next 6 T cell receptor beta chains were all read from a single sample in a study of T cell changes during pregnancy in multiple sclerosis. Sequenced by immunoSEQ multiplex PCR; TCRdb stores in-frame clones only, minus some. The sample contains about 14,000 clones, under 90% of which appear only once. This material consisted of CD8+ T cells from peripheral blood mononuclear cells, taken after pregnancy. These receptor sequences come from a female donor in good health, enrolled as a control in a pregnancy study.

This chain connects TRBV18 to TRBJ1-1, with D uncertain. Germline values: CDR1 KGHSH, CDR2 LQKENI. The CDR3 is 12 residues long. The germline V and J ends were trimmed by 3 bases and 11 bases, with 13 bases remaining between them. The CDR3 loop reads CASSPGSEGAFF. The CDR3 DNA reads as TGTGCCAGCTCACCCGGGAGCGAGGGTGCTTTCTTT.

This chain connects TRBV4-1 to TRBJ1-4, with D tentatively TRBD1 (6 bases). This CDR3 contains 19 residues. Looked up from germline, CDR1 is MGHRA and CDR2 is YSYEKL. Between the trimmed V and J ends, which lost 0 bases and 0 bases, there was a span of 17 bases. The CDR3, as DNA: TGCGCCAGCAGCCAAGATCTCCCAGGGGTCATGCCAACTAATGAAAAACTGTTTTTT. It codes for CASSQDLPGVMPTNEKLFF.

The chain has TRBV5-1 and TRBJ1-1; 12 nucleotides line up with TRBD1. CDR1 is SGHRS, CDR2 YFSETQ, per germline. The ends lost 4 bases at V and 2 bases at J; junction bases unmatched: 6. CDR3 length: 16 residues. This chain's CDR3 is CASSPGTGGGNTEAFF. CDR3 DNA sequence: TGCGCCAGCAGCCCCGGGACAGGGGGCGGAAACACTGAAGCTTTCTTT. Variable domain in full (rest from reference TRBV5-1 and TRBJ1-1): KAGVTQTPRYLIKTRGQQVTLSCSPISGHRSVSWYQQTPGQGLQFLFEYFSETQRNKGNFPGRFSGRQFSNSRSEMNVSTLELGDSALYLCASSPGTGGGNTEAFFGQGTRLTVV.

In its sample, this clone was seen once. The chain combines TRBV7-8 with TRBJ2-7, with 8 bases aligning to TRBD1. Germline lookup yields CDR1 SGHVS and CDR2 FQNEAQ. The CDR3 contains 16 residues. The ends lost 5 bases at V and 4 bases at J; junction bases unmatched: 13. The CDR3 is CASSHEAWTGFYEQYF. The CDR3, as DNA: TGTGCCAGCAGCCATGAAGCTTGGACAGGGTTTTACGAGCAGTACTTC.

The rearrangement joins TRBV19 to TRBJ2-7; D is possibly TRBD1 (7 bases). CDR1 is LNHDA, CDR2 SQIVND, per germline (reference sequence). V lost 5 bases and J lost 4, with 12 bases in between. This CDR3 is built from 13 residues. DNA for the CDR3: TGTGCCAGTAGTGCGGGACAGAATTACGAGCAGTACTTC. Encoded protein: CASSAGQNYEQYF.

The chain uses TRBV28 and TRBJ1-3; D remains ambiguous. This CDR3 comprises 18 residues. V lost 6 bases, J lost 0 bases, and 21 bases lay in between. The V gene's germline CDR1 is MDHEN and CDR2 SYDVKM. The chain's CDR3 is CASSSSTGWSFSGNTIYF. Here the CDR3 DNA reads TGTGCCAGCAGCTCCTCGACTGGCTGGTCGTTCTCTGGAAACACCATATATTTT.